Sequencing of this TCR beta chain was carried out in a study of T cell repertoires in cytomegalovirus infection. Whole-study context: The public TCR beta signatures pointed to both CMV infection and matching HLA type.

General study results and limits: Dominating the ex vivo response were HLA-C-restricted CMV-specific TCR beta clonotypes. People with CMV and the relevant HLA were identified by cumulative public TCR beta family frequency.

In regard to this clonotype: Its antigen is currently unknown.

CDR3 size: 12 residues. Trimming stripped 3 bases from V and 7 bases from J, with 9 bases between. TCRdb used MiXCR to reprocess the reads, holding one entry per CDR3 protein. The sample contains about 740,000 distinct CDR3 sequences, 33% of which appear only once. This material consisted of cultured PBMCs, taken from culture after CMV antigen stimulation. The chain uses TRBV12-3 or TRBV12-4 and TRBJ1-1; D remains unclear. This clonotype was obtained from a human donor in good health (CMV status not recorded). Some clones in this sample may be carry-over from other donors' samples. Here the CDR3 reads CASSLITSEAFF. Here the CDR3 DNA reads TGTGCCAGCAGTTTGATAACAAGTGAAGCTTTCTTT.